Each of the 26 T cell receptor beta chains below was sequenced from the same sample in a study of identical twins. TCRdb re-called the 5' RACE reads with MiXCR, one entry per CDR3 protein. This sample has about 100,000 distinct CDR3 sequences, with roughly 6% found just once. Sequenced material: memory T cells sorted from blood. These receptors originate from a woman aged 45-59 years in good health.

The sample holds many counts of this clonotype. The genes are TRBV2 and TRBJ2-1; D is undetermined. The CDR3 is 14 amino acids. V was cut by 7 bases and J by 9 bases, with 19 bases left in between. Looked up from germline, CDR1 is SNHLY and CDR2 is FYNNEI. CDR3 bases: TGTGCCAGCATAGTTGCGCCCAACCCGGGTGAGCAGTTCTTC. This sequence encodes CASIVAPNPGEQFF.

This clonotype was recorded a few times. J is TRBJ2-7 and V is TRBV11-1; D not resolved. CDR3 length equals 14 residues. The ends were cut back, 1 base at V and 4 bases at J, with 11 bases in the middle. CDR1 is SGHAT and CDR2 is FQDESV in the germline V gene (reference sequence). CDR3 region: CASSLGTSSYEQYF. CDR3 coding DNA: TGTGCCAGCAGCTTAGGGACCAGCTCATACGAGCAGTACTTC. Complete variable domain (other parts from reference TRBV11-1 and TRBJ2-7): EAEVAQSPRYKITEKSQAVAFWCDPISGHATLYWYRQILGQGPELLVQFQDESVVDDSQLPKDRFSAERLKGVDSTLKIQPAELGDSAMYLCASSLGTSSYEQYFGPGTRLTVT.

This clonotype showed up many times. This chain connects TRBV7-8 to TRBJ2-5; weak D call: TRBD2 (5 bases). This CDR3 comprises 13 residues. CDR1 and CDR2 (germline): SGHVS, FQNEAQ. V lost 1 base and J lost 5, with 8 bases in between. The CDR3 protein is CASSLGGWETQYF. The CDR3 nucleotides read TGTGCCAGCAGCTTAGGAGGGTGGGAGACCCAGTACTTC.

This clonotype is termed medium-sized. The chain employs TRBV5-6 and TRBJ2-3, with a weak D call TRBD1 (5 bases). In germline, CDR1 is SGHDT, CDR2 YYEEEE. The V and J ends lost 4 bases and 7 bases respectively, with 10 bases between them. The CDR3 extends over 12 amino acids. The CDR3 region is CASSPQGYTQYF. The CDR3 DNA reads as TGTGCCAGCAGCCCTCAGGGATATACGCAGTATTTT.

This clonotype was found many times. This chain joins TRBV24-1 and TRBJ2-7, with D possibly matching TRBD2 (6 bases). Trimming cost V 3 bases and J 3 bases, with 11 bases left between them. Germline CDR1 and CDR2: KGHDR and SFDVKD. This CDR3 spans 14 amino acids. This chain's CDR3 is CATSDLGGYYEQYF. DNA of the CDR3: TGTGCCACCAGTGATCTGGGAGGCTACTACGAGCAGTACTTC.

V is TRBV6-5 and J is TRBJ2-1; 10 positions match TRBD2. The V segment lost 6 bases and the J segment 8 bases; nucleotides outside the gene matches: 10. The germline CDR1 and CDR2 sequences are MNHEY and SVGAGI. The CDR3 extends over 15 amino acids. The CDR3 loop is CASSPYSGGSDEQFF. CDR3 DNA sequence: TGTGCCAGCAGCCCCTATAGCGGGGGGTCCGATGAGCAGTTCTTC.

This clonotype showed up many times. This chain joins TRBV5-1 and TRBJ2-7, with 10 positions matching TRBD1. CDR1 and CDR2 (germline): SGHRS, YFSETQ. The CDR3 consists of 13 residues. Unmatched junction bases numbered 0, after V lost 4 bases and J lost 2 bases. CDR3 bases: TGCGCCAGCAGCGGGACAGGGGCCTACGAGCAGTACTTC. The encoded protein is CASSGTGAYEQYF.

The chain joins TRBV4-1 to TRBJ1-4; D possibly corresponds to TRBD1 (6 bases). Germline V gives CDR1 MGHRA, CDR2 YSYEKL. The V and J ends lost 4 bases and 5 bases respectively, with 20 bases between them. This CDR3 is 17 amino acids long. For the CDR3, the DNA is TGCGCCAGCAGCCGACAGGCCTCAGGGCCAGGGAATGAAAAACTGTTTTTT. It encodes CASSRQASGPGNEKLFF.

This clonotype has a count of ten or more. The CDR3 bases are TGCAGTGCTAAAGCTACAGGGGGCACTTCTGGAAACACCATATATTTT. Its translation is CSAKATGGTSGNTIYF. V is TRBV20-1 and J is TRBJ1-3, with 9 nucleotides matching TRBD1. With 4 bases clipped from V and 1 base from J, the junction kept 8 bases outside the gene matches. This CDR3 is built from 16 residues. Germline loops: CDR1 DFQATT, CDR2 SNEGSKA (reference sequence).

This clonotype came up many times. The CDR3 spells CAISPGVNQPQHF. The DNA of the CDR3 is TGTGCCATCAGTCCGGGGGTCAATCAGCCCCAGCATTTT. The chain joins TRBV10-3 to TRBJ1-5; tentatively, D is TRBD1 (5 bases). Between the trimmed V and J ends, which lost 5 bases and 3 bases, there was a span of 8 bases. CDR1 is ENHRY, CDR2 SYGVKD, per germline. CDR3 length: 13 residues.

In this sample, this clonotype turned up many times. CDR3 residues: CASSPPRTSGTEQFF. In DNA, the CDR3 is TGTGCCAGCAGCCCCCCGCGGACTAGCGGAACTGAGCAGTTCTTC. The gene calls are TRBV4-2 and TRBJ2-1, with 10 nucleotides matching TRBD2. Germline loops: CDR1 LGHNA, CDR2 YNFKEQ. The CDR3 contains 15 residues. Losses at the gene ends were 4 bases for V and 9 bases for J; bases not matched to a gene: 9.

This clonotype was detected ten times or more. The V and J genes are TRBV9 and TRBJ2-2; the D gene could be TRBD1 or TRBD2 (6 bases each). CDR1 is SGDLS and CDR2 is YYNGEE in the germline V gene. The CDR3 totals 15 residues. Trimming left V 1 base short and J 4 bases short, with 11 bases between. The CDR3 DNA is TGTGCCAGCAGCGTATCTGGGGGGCTCACCGGGGAGCTGTTTTTT. Translating it yields CASSVSGGLTGELFF.

In its sample, this clonotype was seen many times. The chain employs TRBV6-5 and TRBJ1-2, with 7 bases aligning to TRBD1. The V and J ends lost 4 bases and 8 bases, in that order; junction bases with no gene match: 7. In germline, CDR1 is MNHEY, CDR2 SVGAGI. The CDR3 totals 13 residues. As DNA, the CDR3 is TGTGCCAGCAGTTCGGACAGGACGGGAGGCTACACCTTC. It encodes CASSSDRTGGYTF.

This clonotype was counted at least ten times. The chain employs TRBV12-3 or TRBV12-4 and TRBJ2-7; TRBD2 agrees at 9 bases. The CDR3 has 15 residues. After removal of 1 base from V and 6 bases from J, the junction contained 7 bases not matched to a gene. The CDR3 nucleotides are TGTGCCAGCAGTTTAGAGGCTAGCGGGAAGACCGAGCAGTACGTC. It encodes CASSLEASGKTEQYV.

A remark on this clonotype: Possible read error: a much larger clone is one base away. The V and J genes are TRBV27 and TRBJ2-7, with 7 positions matching TRBD1. The trim removed 6 bases at V and 4 bases at J, leaving 15 bases unmatched. The CDR3 has 16 residues. Germline loops: CDR1 MNHEY, CDR2 SMNVEV (reference sequence). The DNA of the CDR3 is TGTGCCAGCAGACAGCTTAGGGGGCTCACCCCATACGAGCAGTACTTC. Amino acids: CASRQLRGLTPYEQYF.

The V and J genes are TRBV18 and TRBJ1-2; TRBD1 matches at 7 bases. V lost 5 bases, J lost 3 bases, and 0 bases stayed unmatched. Germline lookup yields CDR1 KGHSH and CDR2 LQKENI. The CDR3 consists of 12 residues. The CDR3 sequence: CASSTGDYGYTF. The CDR3 nucleotides read TGTGCCAGCTCAACAGGGGACTATGGCTACACCTTC.

This clonotype came up a few times. V is TRBV4-1 and J is TRBJ2-5, with 10 bases matching TRBD1. CDR3 length: 16 residues. V lost 4 bases and J lost 5; bases outside the gene matches: 10. Per the germline V gene, CDR1 is MGHRA and CDR2 is YSYEKL. The DNA of the CDR3 is TGCGCCAGCAGCCGCTCCGGGACAGGGGTTGCGGAGACCCAGTACTTC. The encoded protein is CASSRSGTGVAETQYF.

This clonotype has a count of ten or more. V and J are TRBV3-1 and TRBJ2-1; D not resolved. The CDR3 consists of 12 residues. Deletions cut 4 bases from V and 12 bases from J, with 13 bases between. Germline V gene lookup returns CDR1 LGHDT and CDR2 YNNKEL (reference sequence). The CDR3 is CASSLTIQAQFF. The DNA for the CDR3 is TGTGCCAGCAGCCTAACTATCCAGGCGCAGTTCTTC.

This clonotype was recorded at least ten times. The rearrangement joins TRBV5-1 to TRBJ2-1; D might be TRBD2 (6 bases). The V end lost 5 bases, the J end lost 5 bases, and 11 bases lay between the germline ends. Germline V gene lookup returns CDR1 SGHRS and CDR2 YFSETQ. The CDR3 runs 13 residues. This chain's CDR3 is CASSSGNNNEQFF. The CDR3, as DNA: TGCGCCAGCAGTAGCGGTAATAACAATGAGCAGTTCTTC. The full variable domain, with the rest looked up from reference TRBV5-1 and TRBJ2-1, is KAGVTQTPRYLIKTRGQQVTLSCSPISGHRSVSWYQQTPGQGLQFLFEYFSETQRNKGNFPGRFSGRQFSNSRSEMNVSTLELGDSALYLCASSSGNNNEQFFGPGTRLTVL.

This clonotype has ten or more counts. This sequence joins TRBV7-8 and TRBJ2-3, with 7 bases identical to TRBD2. From germline, CDR1 is SGHVS and CDR2 FQNEAQ. The CDR3 is 17 residues long. V was pared by 5 bases and J by 1 base, with 12 bases of the junction left unmatched. The CDR3 coding sequence is TGTGCCAGCAGCCCCCCATGGGCGGGGGTGCGCACAGATACGCAGTATTTT. Its translation: CASSPPWAGVRTDTQYF.

CDR3 sequence: CASSPPSGPSNADTQYF. The CDR3 DNA is TGTGCCAGCAGCCCCCCTTCAGGGCCCTCGAACGCGGATACGCAGTATTTT. V is TRBV11-3 and J is TRBJ2-3; D might be TRBD1 (5 bases). CDR3 length: 17 amino acids. The germline V gene has CDR1 SGHNT and CDR2 YENEEA. The V end was cut by 5 bases, the J end by 6 bases, with 24 bases between.

This clonotype was observed a few times. The chain combines TRBV11-2 with TRBJ2-7, with TRBD1 identical over 8 bases. The CDR3 contains 15 residues. V was clipped by 1 base and J by 2 bases; unmatched bases: 4. The V gene's germline CDR1 is SGHAT and CDR2 FQNNGV. The CDR3 here is CASSLVSGGPYEQYV. CDR3 DNA sequence: TGTGCCAGCAGCTTAGTCTCAGGGGGCCCCTACGAGCAGTACGTC.

The V gene is TRBV2, the J gene TRBJ2-1, with a weak D call TRBD2 (6 bases). The CDR3 spans 14 residues. Per the germline V gene, CDR1 is SNHLY and CDR2 is FYNNEI. V was cut by 2 bases and J by 2 bases, with 7 bases left in between. CDR3 in amino acids: CASSETGAYNEQFF. The CDR3 DNA reads TGTGCCAGCAGTGAAACGGGAGCCTACAATGAGCAGTTCTTC.

At least ten counts were recorded for this clonotype. The chain combines TRBV6-1 with TRBJ1-1; D remains unclear. The CDR3 spans 13 residues. V lost 7 bases and J lost 0, with 9 bases in between. Germline V lookup: CDR1 MNHNS, CDR2 SASEGT. This CDR3 is CASTPSLNTEAFF. CDR3 DNA: TGTGCCAGCACCCCATCCTTGAACACTGAAGCTTTCTTT.

This clonotype was observed many times. The rearrangement joins TRBV2 to TRBJ1-1, with unresolved D. The CDR3 has 12 residues. Trimming removed 4 bases at V and 11 bases at J, with 14 bases between. Germline values: CDR1 SNHLY, CDR2 FYNNEI. CDR3 coding DNA: TGTGCCAGCAGTGGGCCGGCGGGGAGGGCTTTCTTT. Protein sequence: CASSGPAGRAFF.

This clonotype was detected ten times or more. This rearrangement joins TRBV24-1 to TRBJ2-4; 8 positions agree with TRBD1. The CDR3 loop spans 16 amino acids. V lost 4 bases to trimming and J lost 6 bases; unmatched junction nucleotides: 10. The germline CDR1 and CDR2 sequences are KGHDR and SFDVKD. CDR3 coding DNA: TGTGCCACCAGTGAGGGTGGGACAGGTCCAAGAAACATTCAGTACTTC. Protein product: CATSEGGTGPRNIQYF.